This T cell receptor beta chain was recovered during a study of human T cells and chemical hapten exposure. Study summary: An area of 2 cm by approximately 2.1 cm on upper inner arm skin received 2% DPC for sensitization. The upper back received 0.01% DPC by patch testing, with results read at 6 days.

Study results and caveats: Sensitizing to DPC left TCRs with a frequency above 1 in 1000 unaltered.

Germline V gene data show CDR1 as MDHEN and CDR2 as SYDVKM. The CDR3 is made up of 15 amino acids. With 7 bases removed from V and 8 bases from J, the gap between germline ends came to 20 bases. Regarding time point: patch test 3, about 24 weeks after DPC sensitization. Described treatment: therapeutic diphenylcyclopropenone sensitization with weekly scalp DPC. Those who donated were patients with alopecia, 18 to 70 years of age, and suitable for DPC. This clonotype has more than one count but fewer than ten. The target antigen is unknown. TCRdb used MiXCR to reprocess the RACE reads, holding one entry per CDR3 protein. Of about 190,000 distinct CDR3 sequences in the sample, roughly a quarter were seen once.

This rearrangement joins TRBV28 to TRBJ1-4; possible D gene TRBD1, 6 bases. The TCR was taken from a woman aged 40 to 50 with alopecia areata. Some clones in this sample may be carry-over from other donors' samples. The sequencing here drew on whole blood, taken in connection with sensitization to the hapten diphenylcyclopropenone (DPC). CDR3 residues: CASISGGRGVEKLFF. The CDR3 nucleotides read TGTGCCAGCATCTCTGGAGGCAGGGGAGTGGAAAAACTGTTTTTT.